This entry concerns a single TCR beta chain. The CDR3 length is 13 residues. Germline V gene sequence: CDR1 MNHEY, CDR2 SVGAGI. Trimming removed 5 bases at V and 4 bases at J, with 11 bases between. Method: immunoSEQ multiplex PCR; TCRdb's copy keeps in-frame clones and lacks some. Altogether about 1.1 million clones are present, more than 75% being singletons, with the ten largest covering roughly 0.62%. The data stem from a study of shared clonotypes between healthy human individuals. The study separated CD4+ cells into CD45RA+ naive and CD45RA-negative memory subsets. The V and J genes are TRBV6-5 and TRBJ1-2; weak D call: TRBD1 (6 bases). The TCR was taken from a man aged 18 to 30 in good health. Some clones in this sample may be carry-over from other donors' samples. The sequencing input was memory CD4+ T cells from PBMCs. Noted subset: CD45RA-negative fraction. The CDR3 sequence: CASSQQGPYGYTF. In nucleotides, the CDR3 is TGTGCCAGCAGTCAACAGGGACCCTATGGCTACACCTTC.